Presented here are 15 T cell receptor beta chains from one specimen sequenced in a study of T cell responses to AZD1222 COVID-19 vaccine. Method: immunoSEQ multiplex PCR; TCRdb's copy keeps in-frame clones and lacks some. The table lists 140,000 to 150,000 clones, approximately 89% of them singletons. The sequencing used peripheral blood, collected on day 0 of AZD1222 vaccination. The receptors stem from an adult in good health.

The rearrangement joins TRBV12-5 to TRBJ2-6; a weak D match, TRBD2 (6 bases). The CDR3 runs to 16 residues. The germline V gene has CDR1 LGHNT and CDR2 FRNRAP. V shed 0 bases and J shed 2 bases, with 8 bases lying between them. The CDR3 DNA reads TGTGCTAGTGGTTTGGTAGGAGGGGCTGGGGCCAACGTCCTGACTTTC. It codes for CASGLVGGAGANVLTF.

The genes are TRBV3-1 (or the pseudogene TRBV3-2) and TRBJ1-1; D gene unclear. V gave up 2 bases and J gave up 3 bases, with 10 bases separating them. Germline CDR1 LGHDT, CDR2 YNNKEL (reference sequence). This CDR3 is built from 14 residues. The chain's CDR3 is CASSQQAGYTEAFF. The DNA of the CDR3 is TGTGCCAGCAGCCAACAGGCGGGGTACACTGAAGCTTTCTTT.

This rearrangement joins TRBV5-6 to TRBJ1-1, with 10 bases lining up with TRBD1. The CDR3 length is 13 residues. With V trimmed by 3 bases and J by 6 bases, 2 bases remained unmatched. The V gene's germline CDR1 is SGHDT and CDR2 YYEEEE. Written as DNA, the CDR3 is TGTGCCAGCAGCTGGGGGACAGGGGCTGAAGCTTTCTTT. As protein: CASSWGTGAEAFF.

The J gene is TRBJ2-5, the V gene TRBV7-8, with D possibly being TRBD2 (5 bases). V was clipped by 1 base and J by 1 base, with 13 bases between them. In germline, CDR1 is SGHVS, CDR2 FQNEAQ. The CDR3 is 16 amino acids. Here the CDR3 DNA reads TGTGCCAGCAGCTTAGTGCTAGCTAGGTCCCAAGAGACCCAGTACTTC. Amino acid sequence: CASSLVLARSQETQYF.

This clone was seen a handful of times. The J gene is TRBJ1-6, the V gene TRBV4-3; a weak D match, TRBD1 (5 bases). This CDR3 has 16 residues. CDR1 is LGHNA, CDR2 YSLEER, per germline. V shed 0 bases and J shed 9 bases, with 15 bases lying between them. In nucleotides, the CDR3 is TGCGCCAGCAGCCAAGAGGAGCGTCAGGGAGGTTCACCCCTCCACTTT. Its protein product is CASSQEERQGGSPLHF.

The chain combines TRBV5-5 with TRBJ1-3, with D possibly TRBD1 on 5 matching bases. The CDR3 runs 16 residues. V shed 4 bases and J shed 0 bases, with 14 bases lying between them. Germline assignment: CDR1 SGHKS and CDR2 YYEKEE (reference sequence). Here the CDR3 reads CASSTRGAHSGNTIYF. CDR3 sequence (DNA): TGTGCCAGCAGCACCCGAGGGGCTCACTCTGGAAACACCATATATTTT.

The rearrangement links TRBV19 to TRBJ1-2; 7 nucleotides align to TRBD1. Germline lookup yields CDR1 LNHDA and CDR2 SQIVND (reference sequence). Trimming cost V 10 bases and J 1 base; bases outside gene matches: 6. The CDR3 sequence is 13 residues long. In nucleotides, the CDR3 is TGTGCCACCCCGGACAGGAGTAACTATGGCTACACCTTC. Residues: CATPDRSNYGYTF.

This clone was seen just once. The chain has TRBV4-3 and TRBJ2-1; TRBD2 is a possible D gene (5 bases). In germline, CDR1 is LGHNA, CDR2 YSLEER. This CDR3 contains 16 residues. V shed 0 bases and J shed 0 bases, with 9 bases lying between them. The CDR3 protein is CASSQDTSGSYNEQFF. The CDR3 DNA is TGCGCCAGCAGCCAAGATACGAGCGGCTCCTACAATGAGCAGTTCTTC.

The chain links TRBV5-5 to TRBJ1-1, with D uncertain. This CDR3 is built from 13 residues. The germline CDR1 and CDR2 sequences are SGHKS and YYEKEE (reference sequence). Trimming stripped 4 bases from V and 4 bases from J, with 11 bases between. This CDR3 is CASSVGGSTEAFF. The CDR3 DNA is TGTGCCAGCAGCGTTGGCGGGAGCACTGAAGCTTTCTTT.

This chain connects TRBV27 to TRBJ1-6; D uncertain. Germline V gene lookup returns CDR1 MNHEY and CDR2 SMNVEV (reference sequence). This CDR3 is 12 amino acids long. The V gene lost 3 bases and the J gene lost 11 bases, with 8 bases spanning the gap. The CDR3 DNA reads TGTGCCAGCAGTTTTTCCGGGGCACCCCTCCACTTT. Its translation: CASSFSGAPLHF.

The chain has TRBV18 and TRBJ2-1; tentatively, D is TRBD2 (6 bases). V was pared by 3 bases and J by 4 bases, with 19 bases between. From germline, CDR1 is KGHSH and CDR2 LQKENI. This CDR3 has 17 amino acids. Here the CDR3 reads CASSPQIGSGNYNEQFF. The CDR3 DNA reads as TGTGCCAGCTCACCTCAGATCGGTAGCGGAAATTACAATGAGCAGTTCTTC.

The V gene is TRBV12-5, the J gene TRBJ1-6; D perhaps matches TRBD1 (6 bases). V lost 5 bases, J lost 4 bases, and 18 bases lay in between. This CDR3 contains 17 residues. Germline V gives CDR1 LGHNT, CDR2 FRNRAP. The CDR3 DNA reads as TGTGCTAGTGGTCGAGCGGACAGCGCCCTTTATAATTCACCCCTCCACTTT. Translated, it gives CASGRADSALYNSPLHF.

This chain links TRBV27 with TRBJ2-1; 9 bases are a match to TRBD2. Trimming cost V 4 bases and J 12 bases; bases outside gene matches: 10. The CDR3 sequence is 14 residues long. Germline values: CDR1 MNHEY, CDR2 SMNVEV (reference sequence). Here the CDR3 DNA reads TGTGCCAGCAGTTCTAGCGGGAAGTTTGGTGGGCAGTTCTTC. Translation: CASSSSGKFGGQFF.

The J gene is TRBJ2-3, the V gene TRBV7-9, with TRBD2 matching over 9 bases. CDR1 is SEHNR, CDR2 FQNEAQ, per germline (reference sequence). The CDR3 is 18 amino acids. The V gene end was trimmed by 1 base and the J gene end by 5 bases; junction bases not matched to a gene: 13. The CDR3 DNA reads as TGTGCCAGCAGCTTAGGCCTGGGTAGATTAGCGGGAGAAGATACGCAGTATTTT. It is translated as CASSLGLGRLAGEDTQYF.

The chain links TRBV12-3 or TRBV12-4 to TRBJ2-5; D may be TRBD2 (5 bases). V lost 6 bases and J lost 5, with 10 bases in between. CDR3 length equals 12 residues. Here the CDR3 DNA reads TGTGCCAGCAGCGGGGTCTGGGAGACCCAGTACTTC. Protein: CASSGVWETQYF.